A single sample gave rise to the 3 T cell receptor beta chains below, sequenced in a study of naive and memory T cell subsets. Overall study results and limits: Possibly reflecting memory cells re-expressing CD45RA, a few larger clonotypes occurred in naive repertoires, especially CD8.

These TCRs are of unknown antigen specificity. The beta constant-region primer was an equimolar mix of two oligonucleotides covering TRBC1 and TRBC2. Four rounds of PCR amplified the ligated cDNA using nested alpha and beta constant-region primers plus SP2. TCRdb re-analysed the UMI-ligation and nested PCR reads in MiXCR, keeping a single row per CDR3 protein. The table records roughly 140,000 distinct CDR3 sequences, 15% to 25% of them present only once. The sequencing input was naive CD8+ T cells from blood. The receptors stem from a human donor in good health.

This clonotype was counted only a few times. The V gene is TRBV12-3 or TRBV12-4, the J gene TRBJ2-5, with 7 bases identical to TRBD2. The CDR3 loop spans 14 amino acids. V was clipped by 1 base and J by 5 bases; unmatched bases: 4. The CDR3, as DNA: TGTGCCAGCAGTTTAGGGACTAGTGACGAGACCCAGTACTTC. Translating it yields CASSLGTSDETQYF.

V and J are TRBV6-6 and TRBJ2-3; D call uncertain. The CDR3 has 16 amino acids. The germline V gene has CDR1 MNHNY and CDR2 SVGAGI (reference sequence). Trimming took 2 bases from V and 1 from J, leaving 13 bases between them. The DNA for the CDR3 is TGTGCCAGCAGTTACGGTTCAGGCAGTCGCACAGATACGCAGTATTTT. This translates into CASSYGSGSRTDTQYF.

This chain joins TRBV11-2 and TRBJ2-7, with D unclear. V lost 0 bases to trimming and J lost 5 bases, with 5 bases between them. The CDR3 length is 12 residues. Germline CDR1 and CDR2: SGHAT and FQNNGV. The CDR3 sequence: CASSLDWDEQYF. The CDR3 nucleotides are TGTGCCAGCAGCTTAGACTGGGACGAGCAGTACTTC.